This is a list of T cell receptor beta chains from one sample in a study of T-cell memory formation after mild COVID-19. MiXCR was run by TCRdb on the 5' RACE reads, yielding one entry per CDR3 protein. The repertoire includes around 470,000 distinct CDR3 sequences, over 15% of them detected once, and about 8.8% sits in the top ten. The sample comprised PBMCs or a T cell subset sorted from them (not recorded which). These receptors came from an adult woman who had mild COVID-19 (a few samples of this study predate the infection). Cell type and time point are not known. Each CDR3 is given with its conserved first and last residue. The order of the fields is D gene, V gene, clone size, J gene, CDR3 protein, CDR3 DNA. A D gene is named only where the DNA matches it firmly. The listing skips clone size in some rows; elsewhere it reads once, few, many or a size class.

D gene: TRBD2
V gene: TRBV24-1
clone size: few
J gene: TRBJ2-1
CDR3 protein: CATSDSFGGRLAVYNEQFF
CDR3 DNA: TGTGCCACCAGTGATTCCTTCGGTGGCCGACTAGCGGTATACAATGAGCAGTTCTTC

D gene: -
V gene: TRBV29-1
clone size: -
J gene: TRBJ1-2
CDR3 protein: CSAVGGQNYGYTF
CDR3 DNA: TGCAGCGCCGTCGGGGGGCAGAACTATGGCTACACCTTC

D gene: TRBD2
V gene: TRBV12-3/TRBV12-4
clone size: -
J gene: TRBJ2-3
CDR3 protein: CASSLFGTSATDTQYF
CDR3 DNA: TGTGCCAGCAGTTTATTCGGGACTAGCGCCACAGATACGCAGTATTTT

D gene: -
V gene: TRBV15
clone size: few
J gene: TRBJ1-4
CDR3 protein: CATSRPGASNEKLFF
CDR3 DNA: TGTGCCACCAGCAGGCCAGGGGCGAGTAATGAAAAACTGTTTTTT

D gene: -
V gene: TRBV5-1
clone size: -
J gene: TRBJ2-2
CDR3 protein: CASREGRGELFF
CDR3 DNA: TGCGCCAGCAGGGAAGGCAGAGGGGAGCTGTTTTTT

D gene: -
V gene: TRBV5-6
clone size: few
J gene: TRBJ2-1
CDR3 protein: CASSSGERIEQFF
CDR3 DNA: TGTGCCAGCAGCTCGGGGGAGCGGATTGAGCAGTTCTTC

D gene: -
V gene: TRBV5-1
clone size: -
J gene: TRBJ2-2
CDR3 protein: CASSLGPYLGTGELFF
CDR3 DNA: TGCGCCAGCAGCTTGGGGCCCTATCTGGGCACCGGGGAGCTGTTTTTT

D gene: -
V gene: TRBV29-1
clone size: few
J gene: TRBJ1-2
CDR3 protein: CSVESPRGQGYYGYTF
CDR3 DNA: TGCAGCGTTGAATCCCCCCGCGGTCAGGGGTACTATGGCTACACCTTC

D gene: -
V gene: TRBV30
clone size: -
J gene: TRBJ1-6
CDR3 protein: CAWSRGDSSAPLHF
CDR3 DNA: TGTGCCTGGAGTCGCGGGGACTCCTCGGCACCCCTCCACTTT

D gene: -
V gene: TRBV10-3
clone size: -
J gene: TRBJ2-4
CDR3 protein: CAISHEGYIQYF
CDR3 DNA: TGTGCCATCAGTCACGAGGGGTACATTCAGTACTTC

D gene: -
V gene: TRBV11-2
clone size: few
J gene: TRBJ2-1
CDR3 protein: CASRNSLAEQFF
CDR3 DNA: TGTGCCAGCCGGAACAGTCTAGCGGAGCAGTTCTTC

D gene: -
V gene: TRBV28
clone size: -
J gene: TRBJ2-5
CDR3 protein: CASSLTRRLVQETQYF
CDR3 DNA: TGTGCCAGCAGTTTAACAAGACGGTTGGTACAAGAGACCCAGTACTTC

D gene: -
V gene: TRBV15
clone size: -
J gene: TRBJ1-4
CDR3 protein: CATSRDAIANEKLFF
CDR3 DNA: TGTGCCACCAGCAGAGACGCAATCGCTAATGAAAAACTGTTTTTT

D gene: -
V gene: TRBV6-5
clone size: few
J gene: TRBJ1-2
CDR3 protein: CASSYNRGPGYGYTF
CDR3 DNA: TGTGCCAGCAGTTACAATCGGGGGCCGGGCTATGGCTACACCTTC

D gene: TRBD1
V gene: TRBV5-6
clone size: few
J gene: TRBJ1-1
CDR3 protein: CASSDPGQGRTEAFF
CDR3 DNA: TGTGCCAGCAGCGACCCGGGACAGGGGAGAACTGAAGCTTTCTTT

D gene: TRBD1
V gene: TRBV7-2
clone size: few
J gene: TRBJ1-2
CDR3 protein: CASSFGQGYGYTF
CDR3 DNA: TGTGCCAGCAGCTTCGGACAGGGGTATGGCTACACCTTC

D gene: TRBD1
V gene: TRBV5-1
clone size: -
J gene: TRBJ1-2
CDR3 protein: CASSLKGQGNYGYTF
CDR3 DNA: TGCGCCAGCAGCTTGAAGGGACAGGGGAACTATGGCTACACCTTC

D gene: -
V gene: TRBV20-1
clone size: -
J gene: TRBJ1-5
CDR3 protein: CSVGSAHRNQPQHF
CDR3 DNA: TGCAGTGTGGGGAGCGCACACCGCAATCAGCCCCAGCATTTT

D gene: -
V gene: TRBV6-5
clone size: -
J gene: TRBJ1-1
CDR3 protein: CASTSSSNTEAFF
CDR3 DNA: TGTGCCAGCACCTCATCTTCGAACACTGAAGCTTTCTTT

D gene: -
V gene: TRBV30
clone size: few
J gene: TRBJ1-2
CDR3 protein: CASTAVNYGYTF
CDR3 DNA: TGTGCCTCGACAGCCGTTAACTATGGCTACACCTTC

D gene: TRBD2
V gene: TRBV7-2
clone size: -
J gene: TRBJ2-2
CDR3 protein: CASSLVRLAYYTGELFF
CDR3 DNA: TGTGCCAGCAGCTTAGTACGACTAGCGTATTATACCGGGGAGCTGTTTTTT

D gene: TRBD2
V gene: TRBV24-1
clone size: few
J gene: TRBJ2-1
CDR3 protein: CATTSGLAGSYNEQFF
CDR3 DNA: TGTGCCACCACTTCCGGACTAGCGGGGTCCTACAATGAGCAGTTCTTC

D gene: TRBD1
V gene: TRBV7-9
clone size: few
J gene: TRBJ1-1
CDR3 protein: CASSMLTGGNTEAFF
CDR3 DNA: TGTGCCAGCAGCATGCTGACAGGGGGTAACACTGAAGCTTTCTTT

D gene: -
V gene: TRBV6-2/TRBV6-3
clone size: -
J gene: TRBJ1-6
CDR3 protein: CASSETRGVALHF
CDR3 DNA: TGTGCCAGCAGTGAAACCAGGGGTGTAGCCCTCCACTTT

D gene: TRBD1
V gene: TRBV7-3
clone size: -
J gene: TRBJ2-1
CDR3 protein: CASRVQGDYGEQFF
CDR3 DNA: TGTGCCAGCAGGGTGCAGGGGGATTACGGTGAGCAGTTCTTC

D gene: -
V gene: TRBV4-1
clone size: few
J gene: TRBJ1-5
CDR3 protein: CASSPDQAQPQHF
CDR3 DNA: TGCGCCAGCAGCCCAGACCAGGCGCAGCCCCAGCATTTT

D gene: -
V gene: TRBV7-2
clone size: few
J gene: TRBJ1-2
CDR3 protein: CASSLIRGRYTF
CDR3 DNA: TGTGCCAGCAGCTTGATCCGGGGACGCTACACCTTC

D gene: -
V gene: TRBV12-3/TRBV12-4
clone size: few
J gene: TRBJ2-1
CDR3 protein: CASSLMAANEQFF
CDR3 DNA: TGTGCCAGCAGTTTAATGGCAGCCAATGAGCAGTTCTTC

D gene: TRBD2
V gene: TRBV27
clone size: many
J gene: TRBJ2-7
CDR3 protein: CASSPGLAGAYEQYF
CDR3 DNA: TGTGCCAGCAGCCCGGGACTAGCGGGAGCCTACGAGCAGTACTTC

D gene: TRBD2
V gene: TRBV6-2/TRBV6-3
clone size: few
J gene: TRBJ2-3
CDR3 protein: CASRRSGGRTDTQYF
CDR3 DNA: TGTGCCAGCAGAAGATCGGGCGGGAGAACAGATACGCAGTATTTT

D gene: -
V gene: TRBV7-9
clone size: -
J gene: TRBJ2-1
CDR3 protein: CASSLGDASDEQFF
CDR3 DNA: TGTGCCAGCAGCTTAGGGGATGCCTCGGATGAGCAGTTCTTC

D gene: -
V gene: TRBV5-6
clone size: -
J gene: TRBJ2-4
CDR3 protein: CASSLGQLAQNIQYF
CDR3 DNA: TGTGCCAGCAGCTTGGGACAGTTGGCTCAGAACATTCAGTACTTC

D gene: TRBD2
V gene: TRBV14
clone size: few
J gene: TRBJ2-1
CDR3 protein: CASSQDVPLWREGHNEQFF
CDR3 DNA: TGTGCCAGCAGCCAAGATGTGCCCTTATGGCGGGAGGGTCACAATGAGCAGTTCTTC

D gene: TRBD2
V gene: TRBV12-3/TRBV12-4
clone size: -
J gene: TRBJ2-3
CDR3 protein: CASSLSGSLTDTQYF
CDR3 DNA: TGTGCCAGCAGTCTGAGCGGGAGTCTGACAGATACGCAGTATTTT

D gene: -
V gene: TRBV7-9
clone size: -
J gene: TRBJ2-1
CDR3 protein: CATPLFTAAGRLYNEQFF
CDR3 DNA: TGTGCCACTCCCTTATTTACGGCGGCGGGACGGCTATACAATGAGCAGTTCTTC

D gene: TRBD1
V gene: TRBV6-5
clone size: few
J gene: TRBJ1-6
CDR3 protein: CASRRGTGFYNSPLHF
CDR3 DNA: TGTGCCAGCAGGAGGGGGACAGGTTTCTATAATTCACCCCTCCACTTT

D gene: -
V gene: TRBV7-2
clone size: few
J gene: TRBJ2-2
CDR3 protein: CASSLASIGVTGELFF
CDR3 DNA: TGTGCCAGCAGCTTAGCGTCTATAGGAGTGACCGGGGAGCTGTTTTTT

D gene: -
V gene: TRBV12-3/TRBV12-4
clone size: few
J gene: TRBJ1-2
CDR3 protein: CASSGRQVNYGYTF
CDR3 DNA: TGTGCCAGCAGCGGGAGACAGGTTAACTATGGCTACACCTTC

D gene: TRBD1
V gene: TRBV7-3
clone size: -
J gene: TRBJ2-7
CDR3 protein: CASSPHPGTGINEQYF
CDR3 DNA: TGTGCCAGCAGCCCTCATCCCGGGACAGGGATCAACGAGCAGTACTTC